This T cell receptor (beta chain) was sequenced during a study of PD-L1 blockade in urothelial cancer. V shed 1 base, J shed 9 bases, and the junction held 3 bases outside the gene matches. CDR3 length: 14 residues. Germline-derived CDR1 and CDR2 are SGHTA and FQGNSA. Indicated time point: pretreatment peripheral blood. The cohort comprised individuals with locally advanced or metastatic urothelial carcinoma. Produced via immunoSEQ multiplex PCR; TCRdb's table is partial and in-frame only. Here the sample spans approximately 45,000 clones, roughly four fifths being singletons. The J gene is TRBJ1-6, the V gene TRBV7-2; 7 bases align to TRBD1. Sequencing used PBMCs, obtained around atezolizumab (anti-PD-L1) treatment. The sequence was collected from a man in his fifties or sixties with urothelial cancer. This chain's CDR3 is CASSLDRGASPLHF. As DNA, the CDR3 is TGTGCCAGCAGCTTAGACAGGGGAGCTTCACCCCTCCACTTT.